This T cell receptor (beta chain) stems from a study of beta chain features in type 1 diabetes. The authors reverse transcribed all of the isolated RNA, so sequencing captured expressed TCRB transcripts. TCRdb's copy holds only in-frame clones and misses some; the assay was immunoSEQ multiplex PCR. The profile shows 350,000 to 450,000 clones, roughly an eighth of them singletons. On this clone itself: Antigen unknown.

The study's findings and limits: Across all four CD4+ subsets, people with type 1 diabetes showed modestly shorter TCRB CDR3s.

The receptor's source is a woman aged 18-35 years with type 1 diabetes. The sequenced material came from naive CD4+ T cells from blood.

The CDR3 is CASSPAEYSSYNEQFF. In nucleotides, the CDR3 is TGTGCCAGCAGCCCGGCCGAATACAGCTCCTACAATGAGCAGTTCTTC. The rearrangement uses TRBV7-2 and TRBJ2-1; D is ambiguous. Trimming left V 5 bases short and J 0 bases short, with 14 bases between. CDR3 length equals 16 residues. Germline values: CDR1 SGHTA, CDR2 FQGNSA.